The clone carrying this TCR beta chain has just a few counts. No antigen is known for it. The entry originates in a study of blood T cells in healthy people across ages. Through a sample-barcoded 5' primer and a J-beta primer mix, a second PCR was run for roughly 7 to 11 cycles. TCRdb passed the 5' RACE reads through MiXCR, listing each CDR3 protein once. The table records 760,000 or so distinct CDR3 sequences, around a quarter of them present only once. Study-level results: When set beside aged donors, long-lived donors presented more naive CD4+ cells and higher diversity.

The CDR3 is made up of 12 amino acids. Germline assignment: CDR1 SQVTM and CDR2 ANQGSEA. V was clipped by 1 base and J by 6 bases, with 7 bases between them. These sequences were also reported in another study, on T cells of mothers and their children. That work adds: The donor cohort consisted of a few healthy Caucasian mothers and their six children.

This chain joins TRBV29-1 and TRBJ2-1; D not resolved. This clonotype was obtained from a boy younger than 18 in good health. The sample taken for sequencing was blood. CDR3 sequence: CSVEGQPNEQFF. The CDR3 nucleotides read TGCAGCGTTGAAGGGCAGCCCAATGAGCAGTTCTTC.